Below are 22 T cell receptor beta chains sequenced from a single sample in a study of blood T cell repertoires in COVID-19. Clones were read by immunoSEQ multiplex PCR, and TCRdb kept only the in-frame ones, dropping some. The profile shows some 130,000 clones, roughly four fifths of them singletons. The sample taken for sequencing was PBMCs or T cells enriched from blood (not recorded which). These receptor sequences come from a man under 40 who had recovered from COVID-19.

The genes are TRBV5-5 and TRBJ2-2; the D gene is possibly TRBD2 (5 bases). This CDR3 spans 16 amino acids. Per germline, CDR1 SGHKS and CDR2 YYEKEE (reference sequence). The V gene lost 4 bases and the J gene lost 3 bases, with 16 bases spanning the gap. CDR3 in amino acids: CASSPNRDRDTGELFF. The CDR3 DNA is TGTGCCAGCAGCCCAAATCGGGATCGGGACACCGGGGAGCTGTTTTTT.

The V call is TRBV9, the J call TRBJ1-1; 9 bases agree with TRBD1. The CDR3 is 18 amino acids. CDR1 SGDLS and CDR2 YYNGEE come from the germline V gene. V trimming: 0 bases; J trimming: 1 base; junction bases outside the gene matches: 10. The CDR3, as DNA: TGTGCCAGCAGCGTAGGAACGACAGGGGGGACTAAGAACACTGAAGCTTTCTTT. Protein sequence: CASSVGTTGGTKNTEAFF.

The chain recombines TRBV19 with TRBJ1-2; TRBD1 agrees at 8 bases. Germline V CDR1 and CDR2: LNHDA, SQIVND (reference sequence). The CDR3 totals 16 residues. V dropped 0 bases and J dropped 4; count of bases not matched to a gene: 7. The CDR3 sequence: CASSIDSGTGGYGYTF. As DNA, the CDR3 is TGTGCCAGTAGTATAGATTCCGGGACAGGAGGCTATGGCTACACCTTC.

The chain uses TRBV10-3 and TRBJ1-2; TRBD1 aligns across 7 bases. CDR1 and CDR2 from the germline V gene are ENHRY and SYGVKD. V lost 5 bases, J lost 7 bases, and 10 bases stayed unmatched. The CDR3 contains 14 residues. CDR3 bases: TGTGCCATCAGTAACGACAGGGACCCAAGTGGCTACACCTTC. This translates into CAISNDRDPSGYTF.

The rearrangement links TRBV9 to TRBJ1-2; D might be TRBD1 (5 bases). The V end was cut by 3 bases, the J end by 0 bases, with 12 bases between. In germline, CDR1 is SGDLS, CDR2 YYNGEE. The CDR3 is 15 residues long. CDR3 DNA sequence: TGTGCCAGCAGCGAGGGGTCGGGGGCTAACTATGGCTACACCTTC. It yields the protein CASSEGSGANYGYTF.

The chain carries TRBV5-1 and TRBJ1-2; possible D gene TRBD1, 6 bases. The CDR3 contains 14 residues. Between the trimmed V and J ends, which lost 4 bases and 2 bases, there was a span of 12 bases. CDR1 and CDR2 from the germline V gene are SGHRS and YFSETQ. The CDR3 reads CASSISGANYGYTF. CDR3 nucleotides: TGCGCCAGCAGCATATCAGGGGCCAACTATGGCTACACCTTC.

This clone was observed a single time. CDR3 in DNA: TGTGCCAGCAGCTCGGCTAGCGGGGGTAACACCGGGGAGCTGTTTTTT. It translates to CASSSASGGNTGELFF. This chain links TRBV9 with TRBJ2-2; the match to TRBD2 covers 10 bases. Germline loops: CDR1 SGDLS, CDR2 YYNGEE. J gave up 2 bases and V 4 bases, and 5 bases lay outside the gene matches. There are 16 residues in the CDR3.

The rearrangement links TRBV7-2 to TRBJ2-2; 11 bases agree with TRBD1. Losses at the gene ends were 4 bases for V and 6 bases for J; bases not matched to a gene: 1. The germline gives CDR1 SGHTA, CDR2 FQGNSA. The CDR3 is 14 residues long. The CDR3 bases are TGTGCCAGCAGCTGGACAGGGGGCGCCGGGGAGCTGTTTTTT. Its translation: CASSWTGGAGELFF.

The V gene is TRBV16, the J gene TRBJ1-5; TRBD1 agrees at 7 bases. In germline, CDR1 is KGHSY, CDR2 FQNENV. This CDR3 region has 15 residues. V was pared by 7 bases and J by 4 bases, with 10 bases of the junction left unmatched. Here the CDR3 reads CASTRRTGENQPQHF. DNA for the CDR3: TGTGCCAGCACCCGAAGGACAGGAGAAAATCAGCCCCAGCATTTT.

Written as DNA, the CDR3 is TGTGCCAGTAGTACCGGACAGGCCAGAAATGAAAAACTGTTTTTT. Residues: CASSTGQARNEKLFF. V usage is TRBV19 and J usage is TRBJ1-4, with 7 bases that match TRBD1. Germline V gene sequence: CDR1 LNHDA, CDR2 SQIVND (reference sequence). Trimming cost V 4 bases and J 5 bases; bases outside gene matches: 7. This CDR3 contains 15 residues.

The chain couples TRBV7-9 to TRBJ2-5, with D tentatively TRBD1 (6 bases). This CDR3 comprises 13 residues. V dropped 5 bases and J dropped 2 bases, with 9 bases sitting between them. Germline V gives CDR1 SEHNR, CDR2 FQNEAQ (reference sequence). CDR3: CASSEDSQETQYF. The CDR3 bases are TGTGCCAGCAGCGAGGACAGTCAAGAGACCCAGTACTTC. Full variable domain (outside the CDR3, taken from reference TRBV7-9 and TRBJ2-5): DTGVSQNPRHKITKRGQNVTFRCDPISEHNRLYWYRQTLGQGPEFLTYFQNEAQLEKSRLLSDRFSAERPKGSFSTLEIQRTEQGDSAMYLCASSEDSQETQYFGPGTRLLVL.

The genes are TRBV19 and TRBJ1-1; 12 bases match TRBD1. The CDR3 sequence is 18 residues long. Trimming cost V 1 base and J 0 bases; bases outside gene matches: 6. Looked up from germline, CDR1 is LNHDA and CDR2 is SQIVND (reference sequence). The CDR3 region is CASSIVARDRGLNTEAFF. In nucleotides, the CDR3 is TGTGCCAGTAGTATAGTAGCCCGGGACAGGGGGCTGAACACTGAAGCTTTCTTT.

The chain couples TRBV7-3 to TRBJ2-7; 7 bases are a match to TRBD2. This CDR3 spans 14 amino acids. J was trimmed by 2 bases and V by 2 bases; bases with no gene match: 3. Germline V gene lookup returns CDR1 SGHTA and CDR2 FQGTGA. The DNA of the CDR3 is TGTGCCAGCAGCTTAGGGGGAGGGCCCTACGAGCAGTACTTC. The encoded protein is CASSLGGGPYEQYF.

The chain couples TRBV10-3 to TRBJ1-2, with a possible D match to TRBD1 (6 bases). Trimming pared 11 bases from V and 2 bases from J, leaving 18 bases between. Per germline, CDR1 ENHRY and CDR2 SYGVKD. The CDR3 is made up of 14 amino acids. The CDR3 region is CASRGGQTNYGYTF. The CDR3 DNA sequence: TGTGCCTCCAGGGGTGGACAGACCAACTATGGCTACACCTTC.

This clone appeared a few times. The rearrangement uses TRBV5-6 and TRBJ1-2; D perhaps matches TRBD1 (5 bases). V was trimmed by 2 bases and J by 5 bases, leaving 13 bases between them. Germline CDR1 SGHDT, CDR2 YYEEEE. The CDR3 sequence is 14 residues long. The CDR3 loop is CASSFTTESYGYTF. The CDR3 bases are TGTGCCAGCAGCTTCACGACAGAGTCTTATGGCTACACCTTC.

This chain joins TRBV7-2 and TRBJ1-5; 12 nucleotides match TRBD1. J gave up 9 bases and V 4 bases, and 10 bases lay outside the gene matches. The V gene's germline CDR1 is SGHTA and CDR2 FQGNSA. There are 16 residues in the CDR3. This chain's CDR3 is CASSWSGTGGGGPQHF. The CDR3 nucleotides are TGTGCCAGCAGCTGGTCAGGGACAGGGGGCGGTGGGCCCCAGCATTTT.

This clone has a handful of counts. The rearrangement uses TRBV6-1 and TRBJ1-5, with a tentative D call TRBD1 (6 bases). V dropped 3 bases and J dropped 3 bases, with 9 bases sitting between them. CDR3 size: 14 residues. The germline V gene has CDR1 MNHNS and CDR2 SASEGT. The CDR3 coding sequence is TGTGCCAGCAGTGACGTGGGGGCCAATCAGCCCCAGCATTTT. It encodes CASSDVGANQPQHF.

J is TRBJ1-1 and V is TRBV6-6; 7 bases are shared with TRBD1. After removal of 10 bases from V and 0 bases from J, the junction contained 8 bases not matched to a gene. The germline V gene has CDR1 MNHNY and CDR2 SVGAGI (reference sequence). The CDR3 is 14 amino acids. In DNA form, the CDR3 reads TGTGCCACCGTCCGACAGGGACTGAACACTGAAGCTTTCTTT. This codes for CATVRQGLNTEAFF.

This clone was seen more than once but under ten times. The chain combines TRBV9 with TRBJ1-2; D possibly corresponds to TRBD1 (6 bases). Germline V gives CDR1 SGDLS, CDR2 YYNGEE. With 4 bases removed from V and 6 bases from J, the gap between germline ends came to 25 bases. The CDR3 spans 17 residues. In DNA form, the CDR3 reads TGTGCCAGCAGCCCAGGGGACATCTTTCAATCAACTCATGGCTACACCTTC. It specifies CASSPGDIFQSTHGYTF.

The chain has TRBV7-2 and TRBJ2-5, with 13 nucleotides matching TRBD2. The CDR3 runs to 17 residues. V dropped 1 base and J dropped 4; count of bases not matched to a gene: 6. Germline values: CDR1 SGHTA, CDR2 FQGNSA. The CDR3 DNA reads as TGTGCCAGCAGCTTAGATGTACTAGCGGGAGGGGCAGAGACCCAGTACTTC. Its protein is CASSLDVLAGGAETQYF.

The gene calls are TRBV10-3 and TRBJ2-2; the match to TRBD2 covers 11 bases. Germline loops: CDR1 ENHRY, CDR2 SYGVKD. After removal of 6 bases from V and 7 bases from J, the junction contained 10 bases not matched to a gene. CDR3 size: 16 residues. The CDR3 is CAIRDKTSGDIGELFF. CDR3 nucleotide sequence: TGTGCCATCAGAGATAAGACTAGCGGGGACATCGGGGAGCTGTTTTTT.

The chain is built from TRBV18 and TRBJ2-3; D not resolved. Looked up from germline, CDR1 is KGHSH and CDR2 is LQKENI. The germline V and J ends were trimmed by 3 bases and 6 bases, with 16 bases remaining between them. The CDR3 has 15 residues. The CDR3 DNA follows: TGTGCCAGCTCACCCGTAGGCTCCGGGTGGGATACGCAGTATTTT. Protein product: CASSPVGSGWDTQYF.